Below are 8 T cell receptor beta chains sequenced from a single sample in a study of siplizumab effects on memory and regulatory T cells. Profiling relied on immunoSEQ multiplex PCR, and the TCRdb table lists in-frame clones only, not all of them. The sample has 95,000 to 100,000 clones; approximately 91% are singletons. Sequenced material: non-Treg CD4+ T cells sorted from blood. Every receptor here comes from a human donor in good health.

V gene TRBV30 combines with J gene TRBJ2-7; 8 bases are shared with TRBD1. The CDR3 is 15 amino acids. V shed 3 bases, J shed 6 bases, and the junction held 13 bases outside the gene matches. Germline V CDR1 and CDR2: GTSNPN, SVGIG (reference sequence). The CDR3, as DNA: TGTGCCTGGAGGCAGATGGACAGGGTTGCCGGCGAGCAGTACTTC. Encoded protein: CAWRQMDRVAGEQYF. Full variable domain (rest looked up from reference TRBV30 and TRBJ2-7): SQTIHQWPATLVQPVGSPLSLECTVEGTSNPNLYWYRQAAGRGLQLLFYSVGIGQISSEVPQNLSASRPQDRQFILSSKKLLLSDSGFYLCAWRQMDRVAGEQYFGPGTRLTVT.

The chain recombines TRBV7-9 with TRBJ1-4; a possible D gene is TRBD1 (5 bases). The CDR3 is made up of 12 amino acids. Per the germline V gene, CDR1 is SEHNR and CDR2 is FQNEAQ (reference sequence). With 5 bases removed from V and 7 bases from J, the gap between germline ends came to 8 bases. The CDR3 loop is CASSRGGEKLFF. CDR3 nucleotides: TGTGCCAGCAGCAGGGGTGGTGAAAAACTGTTTTTT.

V and J are TRBV19 and TRBJ2-1; TRBD2 matches 8 bases. V was clipped by 5 bases and J by 6 bases; unmatched bases: 9. Germline loops: CDR1 LNHDA, CDR2 SQIVND (reference sequence). The CDR3 length is 15 residues. The CDR3 nucleotides are TGTGCCAGTAGTCCTCCGGGACTAGGAACCAATGAGCAGTTCTTC. Its protein is CASSPPGLGTNEQFF.

V is TRBV29-1 and J is TRBJ2-5; possible D gene TRBD2, 6 bases. The end of the DNA fits TRBJ2-7 better, so the J call may be wrong. This CDR3 has 11 residues. CDR1 SQVTM and CDR2 ANQGSEA come from the germline V gene. The CDR3 loop is CSAGGRGEQYF. Written as DNA, the CDR3 is TGCAGCGCCGGAGGGCGGGGCGAGCAGTACTTC.

The chain uses TRBV19 and TRBJ2-7; D possibly corresponds to TRBD1 (6 bases). V lost 2 bases and J lost 2, with 7 bases in between. The CDR3 has 13 amino acids. Germline lookup yields CDR1 LNHDA and CDR2 SQIVND (reference sequence). This chain's CDR3 is CASSIPGAYEQYF. DNA of the CDR3: TGTGCCAGTAGTATACCAGGGGCCTACGAGCAGTACTTC. The variable domain in full, with the rest retrieved from reference TRBV19 and TRBJ2-7, is DGGITQSPKYLFRKEGQNVTLSCEQNLNHDAMYWYRQDPGQGLRLIYYSQIVNDFQKGDIAEGYSVSREKKESFPLTVTSAQKNPTAFYLCASSIPGAYEQYFGPGTRLTVT.

The chain employs TRBV2 and TRBJ2-4; D is possibly TRBD1 (5 bases). Germline V lookup: CDR1 SNHLY, CDR2 FYNNEI. The V and J ends lost 0 bases and 6 bases respectively, with 9 bases between them. This CDR3 spans 14 amino acids. Here the CDR3 reads CASSEAQGGNIQYF. The CDR3, as DNA: TGTGCCAGCAGTGAAGCGCAGGGTGGAAACATTCAGTACTTC.

This clone was counted once. The chain is built from TRBV30 and TRBJ2-1, with D perhaps TRBD1 or TRBD2 (6 bases each). Germline CDR1 GTSNPN, CDR2 SVGIG (reference sequence). The CDR3 runs 18 residues. Trimming removed 0 bases at V and 8 bases at J, with 26 bases between. The CDR3 spells CAWSVPRGGTFVVDEQFF. CDR3 in DNA: TGTGCCTGGAGTGTACCAAGAGGGGGGACATTTGTAGTCGATGAGCAGTTCTTC.

The genes are TRBV5-4 and TRBJ1-4; 7 bases match TRBD1. V lost 4 bases, J lost 13 bases, and 10 bases stayed unmatched. CDR1 SGHNT and CDR2 YYREEE come from the germline V gene (reference sequence). The length of the CDR3 is 13 residues. The CDR3 sequence: CASSGQADEGLFF. CDR3 DNA: TGTGCCAGCAGCGGACAGGCCGACGAGGGACTGTTTTTT.